The sequence of this T cell receptor beta chain was determined in a study of T cells in Graves' hyperthyroidism and ophthalmopathy. Germline loops: CDR1 SGHTA, CDR2 FQGTGA. Trimming shortened V by 2 bases and J by 5 bases, and 10 bases separated the two germline ends. The CDR3 runs to 14 residues. Template material for amplifying TCR beta CDR3 regions consisted of RNA transcripts. The primer set for the first-round RT-PCR of the TCR CDR3 was HTBI. TCRdb analysed the multiplex PCR reads with MiXCR anew, one entry per CDR3 protein. Of around 360,000 distinct CDR3 sequences listed, around 15% were seen once; the top ten hold approximately 19%. The sample holds many counts of this clonotype.

The clonotype was recovered from an older woman with Graves' ophthalmopathy. Sequences were obtained from blood. The chain employs TRBV7-3 and TRBJ2-1, with D perhaps matching TRBD2 (5 bases). CDR3 protein: CASSLAGHNNEQFF. CDR3 bases: TGTGCCAGCAGCTTAGCGGGCCACAACAATGAGCAGTTCTTC. The variable domain in full, with the rest retrieved from reference TRBV7-3 and TRBJ2-1, is GAGVSQTPSNKVTEKGKYVELRCDPISGHTALYWYRQSLGQGPEFLIYFQGTGAADDSGLPNDRFFAVRPEGSVSTLKIQRTERGDSAVYLCASSLAGHNNEQFFGPGTRLTVL.